One and the same sample provided the 22 T cell receptor beta chains below, sequenced in a study of blood T cell repertoires in COVID-19. The repertoire was sequenced with immunoSEQ multiplex PCR; TCRdb's copy has only in-frame clones and lacks some. Of 99,000 or so clones listed, about four fifths were seen once; the top ten hold over 15%. What was sequenced was peripheral blood. The receptors originated from a woman older than 75 with acute or convalescent COVID-19.

The chain has TRBV10-1 and TRBJ2-1, with D perhaps matching TRBD1 (5 bases). Germline assignment: CDR1 WNHNN and CDR2 SYGVQD (reference sequence). V dropped 10 bases and J dropped 0 bases, with 13 bases sitting between them. The CDR3 spans 14 residues. CDR3 region: CATYWGSSYNEQFF. For the CDR3, the DNA is TGCGCCACTTATTGGGGCAGCTCCTACAATGAGCAGTTCTTC.

The V gene is TRBV29-1, the J gene TRBJ1-1; D unclear. Germline CDR1 SQVTM, CDR2 ANQGSEA. V gave up 7 bases and J gave up 5 bases, with 8 bases separating them. The CDR3 totals 10 residues. In DNA form, the CDR3 reads TGCAGCGCCCAGGTAACTGAAGCTTTCTTT. Amino acids: CSAQVTEAFF.

Concerning this clone itself: A read error may account for a junction end that differs from germline. V and J are TRBV28 and TRBJ1-5; D gene unclear. The CDR3 is 14 residues long. Germline lookup yields CDR1 MDHEN and CDR2 SYDVKM. The CDR3 DNA reads TGTGCCAGCAGCACCCAGGTTAGCGATCAGCCCCAGCATTTT. It specifies CASSTQVSDQPQHF.

The chain links TRBV3-1 (or the pseudogene TRBV3-2) to TRBJ2-2, with 11 bases identical to TRBD2. The germline CDR1 and CDR2 sequences are LGHDT and YNNKEL (reference sequence). CDR3 length: 16 residues. The ends lost 6 bases at V and 6 bases at J; junction bases unmatched: 9. DNA for the CDR3: TGTGCCAGCAGTCCAGGACTAGCGGGCTTGTCCGGGGAGCTGTTTTTT. It specifies CASSPGLAGLSGELFF.

This clone was seen just once. The CDR3 region has the DNA TGTGCCAGCAGTGGAGGCAGCGGGAGGGCCAGGGGTGAGCAGTTCTTC. Translated, it gives CASSGGSGRARGEQFF. The chain recombines TRBV2 with TRBJ2-1, with 10 bases aligning to TRBD2. Germline assignment: CDR1 SNHLY and CDR2 FYNNEI. With 4 bases clipped from V and 9 bases from J, the junction kept 12 bases outside the gene matches. The CDR3 runs to 16 residues. The whole variable domain, filled in from reference TRBV2 and TRBJ2-1, reads EPEVTQTPSHQVTQMGQEVILRCVPISNHLYFYWYRQILGQKVEFLVSFYNNEISEKSEIFDDQFSVERPDGSNFTLKIRSTKLEDSAMYFCASSGGSGRARGEQFFGPGTRLTVL.

The chain has TRBV5-1 and TRBJ2-3; 9 bases map to TRBD2. V dropped 6 bases and J dropped 4; count of bases not matched to a gene: 15. This CDR3 has 17 amino acids. From germline, CDR1 is SGHRS and CDR2 YFSETQ. The CDR3 nucleotides read TGCGCCAGCAAGAACCCGATAGCGGGAGCCGGGCCAGATACGCAGTATTTT. Its translation: CASKNPIAGAGPDTQYF. Full variable domain (missing parts from reference TRBV5-1 and TRBJ2-3): KAGVTQTPRYLIKTRGQQVTLSCSPISGHRSVSWYQQTPGQGLQFLFEYFSETQRNKGNFPGRFSGRQFSNSRSEMNVSTLELGDSALYLCASKNPIAGAGPDTQYFGPGTRLTVL.

V and J are TRBV11-2 and TRBJ2-7, with 9 bases aligning to TRBD2. Trimming removed 8 bases from V and 2 bases from J; junction bases left unmatched: 7. The CDR3 has 14 residues. CDR1 and CDR2 from the germline V gene are SGHAT and FQNNGV. Here the CDR3 reads CASRPAGGPYEQYF. For the CDR3, the DNA is TGTGCCAGCCGACCGGCGGGAGGGCCCTACGAGCAGTACTTC.

V is TRBV29-1 and J is TRBJ1-1, with 7 bases aligning to TRBD1. V was clipped by 7 bases and J by 8 bases; unmatched bases: 16. The germline CDR1 and CDR2 sequences are SQVTM and ANQGSEA. The CDR3 consists of 14 residues. This CDR3 reads CSADRTGILAEAFF. DNA for the CDR3: TGCAGCGCCGACAGGACAGGCATCCTCGCCGAAGCTTTCTTT.

The chain links TRBV19 to TRBJ2-6, with D possibly TRBD2 on 6 matching bases. The V gene lost 7 bases and the J gene lost 0 bases, with 16 bases spanning the gap. CDR3 size: 17 residues. Germline values: CDR1 LNHDA, CDR2 SQIVND (reference sequence). CDR3 bases: TGTGCCAGTACCTGGAGGGTAACGTCCTCTGGGGCCAACGTCCTGACTTTC. As protein: CASTWRVTSSGANVLTF.

The gene calls are TRBV5-1 and TRBJ1-5; no reliable D call. The germline V and J ends were trimmed by 5 bases and 0 bases, with 6 bases remaining between them. The CDR3 is 13 amino acids. The V gene's germline CDR1 is SGHRS and CDR2 YFSETQ. The CDR3, as DNA: TGCGCCAGCAGGGGAGATAGCAATCAGCCCCAGCATTTT. Protein product: CASRGDSNQPQHF.

V gene TRBV10-3 combines with J gene TRBJ1-6, with D possibly matching TRBD1 (5 bases). The V gene lost 0 bases and the J gene lost 5 bases, with 11 bases spanning the gap. Germline loops: CDR1 ENHRY, CDR2 SYGVKD. The CDR3 has 16 amino acids. For the CDR3, the DNA is TGTGCCATCAGTGAGTCCAGGGTTCAGAATAATTCACCCCTCCACTTT. Its translation is CAISESRVQNNSPLHF.

J is TRBJ2-7 and V is TRBV5-6; weak D call: TRBD1 (6 bases). This CDR3 comprises 16 residues. CDR1 SGHDT and CDR2 YYEEEE come from the germline V gene. V lost 4 bases and J lost 6, with 23 bases in between. In DNA form, the CDR3 reads TGTGCCAGCAGCAGCCGACAGGTCATATCCTTCGTCGAGCAGTACGTC. Its protein is CASSSRQVISFVEQYV.

The J gene is TRBJ1-2, the V gene TRBV7-2, with TRBD1 identical over 7 bases. Germline CDR1 SGHTA, CDR2 FQGNSA. The CDR3 spans 15 residues. Unmatched junction bases numbered 8, after V lost 3 bases and J lost 4 bases. The CDR3 DNA reads TGTGCCAGCAGCTTGGACTACAGGGGTAGCTATGGCTACACCTTC. Translated, it gives CASSLDYRGSYGYTF.

The chain's CDR3 is CASSLPGTSGTQGQFF. CDR3 nucleotide sequence: TGTGCCAGCAGTTTACCCGGGACTAGCGGGACCCAGGGGCAGTTCTTC. The chain joins TRBV28 to TRBJ2-1, with 13 bases that match TRBD2. The ends lost 2 bases at V and 12 bases at J; junction bases unmatched: 10. The CDR3 has 16 amino acids. Germline CDR1 and CDR2: MDHEN and SYDVKM. The full variable domain, its missing parts supplied by reference TRBV28 and TRBJ2-1, is DVKVTQSSRYLVKRTGEKVFLECVQDMDHENMFWYRQDPGLGLRLIYFSYDVKMKEKGDIPEGYSVSREKKERFSLILESASTNQTSMYLCASSLPGTSGTQGQFFGPGTRLTVL.

The V gene is TRBV6-5, the J gene TRBJ2-3; 7 bases match TRBD2. The CDR3 has 16 amino acids. Unmatched junction bases numbered 6, after V lost 0 bases and J lost 3 bases. Germline-derived CDR1 and CDR2 are MNHEY and SVGAGI. Written as DNA, the CDR3 is TGTGCCAGCAGTTACTCGGCGGGAGTAGGTACAGATACGCAGTATTTT. Amino acids: CASSYSAGVGTDTQYF.

The chain is built from TRBV2 and TRBJ2-1; 7 bases are a match to TRBD2. This CDR3 region has 12 residues. Germline assignment: CDR1 SNHLY and CDR2 FYNNEI. Unmatched junction bases numbered 9, after V lost 6 bases and J lost 13 bases. CDR3 loop: CASSDPLAEQFF. Here the CDR3 DNA reads TGTGCCAGCAGCGATCCTCTAGCGGAACAGTTCTTC.

This clone was detected a few times. Compared with germline, one end of the junction differs, possibly owing to a read error. The chain joins TRBV10-3 to TRBJ2-3; the D gene could be TRBD1 or TRBD2 (5 bases each). The length of the CDR3 is 14 residues. Germline values: CDR1 ENHRY, CDR2 SYGVKD. The CDR3 loop is CAINEGDSADTQYF. CDR3 nucleotides: TGTGCCATCAATGAGGGAGACAGCGCAGATACGCAGTATTTT.

This clone has a single count. The chain is built from TRBV28 and TRBJ1-1, with a weak D call TRBD1 (6 bases). V lost 10 bases to trimming and J lost 2 bases, with 14 bases between them. CDR1 is MDHEN and CDR2 is SYDVKM in the germline V gene. The CDR3 is 13 amino acids. The DNA for the CDR3 is TGTGCCACCGTGACAGGTCTTAACACTGAAGCTTTCTTT. As protein: CATVTGLNTEAFF.

This chain connects TRBV9 to TRBJ2-3, with 10 bases aligning to TRBD2. Germline V gives CDR1 SGDLS, CDR2 YYNGEE. The ends lost 3 bases at V and 0 bases at J; junction bases unmatched: 4. This CDR3 has 16 amino acids. CDR3 loop: CASSAGLAASTDTQYF. CDR3 coding DNA: TGTGCCAGCAGCGCAGGACTAGCGGCGAGCACAGATACGCAGTATTTT. Full variable domain (outside the CDR3, taken from reference TRBV9 and TRBJ2-3): DSGVTQTPKHLITATGQRVTLRCSPRSGDLSVYWYQQSLDQGLQFLIQYYNGEERAKGNILERFSAQQFPDLHSELNLSSLELGDSALYFCASSAGLAASTDTQYFGPGTRLTVL.

Of note for this clone: One end of the junction does not line up with germline, which may come from a read error. The chain is built from TRBV7-9 and TRBJ1-1; D not resolved. There are 12 residues in the CDR3. Germline V gives CDR1 SEHNR, CDR2 FQNEAQ (reference sequence). Here the CDR3 reads CASSRSNAEAFF. The CDR3 DNA reads TGTGCCAGCAGCCGGTCGAACGCTGAAGCTTTCTTT.

The V call is TRBV7-2, the J call TRBJ2-2, with D possibly TRBD1 on 5 matching bases. The germline V and J ends were trimmed by 2 bases and 1 base, with 11 bases remaining between them. The CDR3 is 16 amino acids. CDR1 is SGHTA and CDR2 is FQGNSA in the germline V gene. The CDR3 region has the DNA TGTGCCAGCAGCTTAAACGGCCAGGGGAACACCGGGGAGCTGTTTTTT. It encodes CASSLNGQGNTGELFF.

The rearrangement joins TRBV18 to TRBJ2-7, with TRBD2 identical over 7 bases. V was pared by 0 bases and J by 2 bases, with 4 bases of the junction left unmatched. The CDR3 has 15 residues. The germline V gene has CDR1 KGHSH and CDR2 LQKENI. Here the CDR3 reads CASSPPGRETYEQYF. The CDR3, as DNA: TGTGCCAGCTCACCACCGGGGCGGGAGACCTACGAGCAGTACTTC.